This T cell receptor beta chain is from a study of blood T cell repertoires in COVID-19. Deletions cut 1 base from V and 1 base from J, with 10 bases between. Germline V gene lookup returns CDR1 SGHVS and CDR2 FNYEAQ. This CDR3 region has 15 residues. Assay used: immunoSEQ multiplex PCR; TCRdb lists only in-frame clones, some missing. The sample includes about 87,000 clones, 60% to 80% of them seen just once. The gene calls are TRBV7-6 and TRBJ1-1; D is possibly TRBD1 (6 bases). The source is a woman between 50 and 59 years old with acute or convalescent COVID-19. Sequencing was carried out using peripheral blood. The CDR3 here is CASSLGPRGNTEAFF. DNA for the CDR3: TGTGCCAGCAGCTTAGGACCCAGGGGGAACACTGAAGCTTTCTTT.